The 23 T cell receptor beta chains below were found in one sample sequenced in a study of blood T cell repertoires in COVID-19. Profiling relied on immunoSEQ multiplex PCR, and the TCRdb table lists in-frame clones only, not all of them. This sample has around 45,000 clones, with 80% to 90% found just once. Source material: peripheral blood. The receptor set was obtained from a man aged 55 to 70 with active COVID-19.

As regards this clone: This sample also contains other DNA sequences that code for the same CDR3. The chain joins TRBV6-5 to TRBJ2-7, with TRBD2 as a possible D gene (5 bases). Between the trimmed V and J ends, which lost 2 bases and 0 bases, there was a span of 5 bases. In germline, CDR1 is MNHEY, CDR2 SVGAGI. The length of the CDR3 is 13 residues. The DNA for the CDR3 is TGTGCCAGCAGTTACCGGGGCTCCTACGAGCAGTACTTC. Translated: CASSYRGSYEQYF.

The chain joins TRBV5-1 to TRBJ2-2, with D possibly being TRBD1 (6 bases). Germline CDR1 and CDR2: SGHRS and YFSETQ. Trimming shortened V by 0 bases and J by 0 bases, and 9 bases separated the two germline ends. The CDR3 runs 16 residues. This CDR3 reads CASSLAGTPNTGELFF. CDR3 nucleotides: TGCGCCAGCAGCTTGGCCGGGACACCGAACACCGGGGAGCTGTTTTTT.

This chain links TRBV18 with TRBJ2-1, with D perhaps TRBD1 (6 bases). Deletions cut 1 base from V and 6 bases from J, with 10 bases between. The CDR3 runs to 14 residues. Germline V lookup: CDR1 KGHSH, CDR2 LQKENI. This CDR3 is CASSPRTEGNEQFF. The DNA for the CDR3 is TGTGCCAGCTCACCACGGACAGAGGGCAATGAGCAGTTCTTC.

V gene TRBV5-1 combines with J gene TRBJ1-2; unclear D gene. From germline, CDR1 is SGHRS and CDR2 YFSETQ. The CDR3 sequence is 13 residues long. Trimming shortened V by 0 bases and J by 2 bases, and 5 bases separated the two germline ends. This CDR3 reads CASSLGGNYGYTF. In nucleotides, the CDR3 is TGCGCCAGCAGCTTGGGAGGGAACTATGGCTACACCTTC.

V gene TRBV6-5 combines with J gene TRBJ1-3; 9 bases agree with TRBD1. CDR3 length: 15 amino acids. After removal of 6 bases from V and 0 bases from J, the junction contained 3 bases not matched to a gene. The germline V gene encodes CDR1 MNHEY and CDR2 SVGAGI. CDR3 bases: TGTGCCAGCAGGGAGGACAGGGGCTCTGGAAACACCATATATTTT. It encodes CASREDRGSGNTIYF.

The chain couples TRBV4-1 to TRBJ2-7; TRBD2 aligns across 7 bases. The CDR3 is 15 residues long. In germline, CDR1 is MGHRA, CDR2 YSYEKL. V lost 2 bases and J lost 0; bases outside the gene matches: 4. CDR3: CASSQTRGGSYEQYF. CDR3 DNA sequence: TGCGCCAGCAGCCAAACTCGCGGGGGCTCCTACGAGCAGTACTTC.

This chain uses TRBV2 with TRBJ2-1, with 12 bases matching TRBD2. There are 16 residues in the CDR3. J was trimmed by 8 bases and V by 2 bases; bases with no gene match: 7. Germline assignment: CDR1 SNHLY and CDR2 FYNNEI. The CDR3 loop reads CASSERALAGGYEQFF. For the CDR3, the DNA is TGTGCCAGCAGTGAACGCGCACTAGCGGGAGGCTATGAGCAGTTCTTC.

Many counts were recorded for this clone. The genes are TRBV10-3 and TRBJ1-5; TRBD1 matches at 7 bases. Trimming cost V 6 bases and J 0 bases; bases outside gene matches: 2. CDR1 is ENHRY and CDR2 is SYGVKD in the germline V gene. The CDR3 is 14 amino acids. The CDR3 DNA reads TGTGCCATCAGGGGGGACAGTAGCAATCAGCCCCAGCATTTT. Translating it yields CAIRGDSSNQPQHF.

This sequence joins TRBV6-1 and TRBJ2-7, with a weak D call TRBD2 (6 bases). This CDR3 region has 14 residues. Per germline, CDR1 MNHNS and CDR2 SASEGT. The V gene lost 1 base and the J gene lost 6 bases, with 13 bases spanning the gap. The CDR3 nucleotides read TGTGCCAGCAGTGAAGGGCTAGCGCCGGGCGAGCAGTACTTC. This codes for CASSEGLAPGEQYF.

V usage is TRBV7-9 and J usage is TRBJ1-5, with D uncertain. CDR1 and CDR2 from the germline V gene are SEHNR and FQNEAQ (reference sequence). The CDR3 contains 14 residues. V lost 1 base, J lost 4 bases, and 8 bases lay in between. CDR3 coding DNA: TGTGCCAGCAGCTTAGGTTCGGGTAATCAGCCCCAGCATTTT. This codes for CASSLGSGNQPQHF.

V usage is TRBV3-1 (or the pseudogene TRBV3-2) and J usage is TRBJ2-7; weak D call: TRBD2 (6 bases). The germline V gene has CDR1 LGHDT and CDR2 YNNKEL (reference sequence). Between the trimmed V and J ends, which lost 1 base and 2 bases, there was a span of 9 bases. There are 14 residues in the CDR3. The CDR3 DNA reads TGTGCCAGCAGCCAAGGGAGGGCGACCTACGAGCAGTACTTC. Its translation: CASSQGRATYEQYF.

The chain carries TRBV6-5 and TRBJ2-4; TRBD2 agrees at 7 bases. Per the germline V gene, CDR1 is MNHEY and CDR2 is SVGAGI. V shed 6 bases, J shed 9 bases, and the junction held 8 bases outside the gene matches. The CDR3 has 13 residues. CDR3 nucleotides: TGTGCCAGCAGCTCCGCCCTAGCGGCCATTCAGTACTTC. As protein: CASSSALAAIQYF.

The rearrangement uses TRBV7-3 and TRBJ1-2, with unresolved D. In germline, CDR1 is SGHTA, CDR2 FQGTGA. Trimming removed 1 base at V and 8 bases at J, with 14 bases between. This CDR3 spans 14 amino acids. The CDR3 spells CASSLNAIGEGYTF. The CDR3 coding sequence is TGTGCCAGCAGCTTAAATGCTATTGGGGAGGGCTACACCTTC.

This chain uses TRBV29-1 with TRBJ1-1, with 8 bases identical to TRBD1. Trimming removed 7 bases from V and 5 bases from J; junction bases left unmatched: 12. The CDR3 covers 14 residues. The germline V gene has CDR1 SQVTM and CDR2 ANQGSEA. CDR3 loop: CSARSGGAETEAFF. The CDR3 bases are TGCAGCGCCCGGTCAGGGGGCGCTGAGACTGAAGCTTTCTTT.

This clone has just one count. The V and J genes are TRBV11-2 and TRBJ2-4, with D uncertain. V lost 2 bases to trimming and J lost 1 base, with 6 bases between them. The CDR3 length is 14 residues. The germline CDR1 and CDR2 sequences are SGHAT and FQNNGV. The DNA for the CDR3 is TGTGCCAGCAGCTTACAGAGGGCCAAAAACATTCAGTACTTC. Translated, it gives CASSLQRAKNIQYF.

This clone was picked up one time. J is TRBJ1-1 and V is TRBV7-2; D unclear. There are 13 residues in the CDR3. From germline, CDR1 is SGHTA and CDR2 FQGNSA. V was shortened by 4 bases and J by 7 bases, with 13 bases between the two germline ends. In nucleotides, the CDR3 is TGTGCCAGCAGCTCACTGACATTGAGTGAAGCTTTCTTT. Protein sequence: CASSSLTLSEAFF.

The V call is TRBV6-5, the J call TRBJ1-1; D unresolved. CDR3 size: 11 residues. V was cut by 7 bases and J by 2 bases, with 5 bases left in between. Germline CDR1 and CDR2: MNHEY and SVGAGI. The CDR3 DNA reads TGTGCCAGCACGGTCAACACTGAAGCTTTCTTT. Translated, it gives CASTVNTEAFF.

The chain combines TRBV7-2 with TRBJ2-7, with TRBD1 identical over 8 bases. Trimming cost V 0 bases and J 4 bases; bases outside gene matches: 11. Germline CDR1 SGHTA, CDR2 FQGNSA. The CDR3 loop spans 17 amino acids. CDR3 residues: CASSLAALAGGGYEQYF. DNA for the CDR3: TGTGCCAGCAGCTTAGCGGCTTTGGCAGGGGGCGGATACGAGCAGTACTTC.

Turning to this clone: Other DNA sequences from this sample encode an identical CDR3 as well. This rearrangement joins TRBV29-1 to TRBJ2-1; possibly TRBD1 for D (6 bases). Germline CDR1 reads SQVTM; CDR2 reads ANQGSEA. The V end lost 0 bases, the J end lost 1 base, and 13 bases lay between the germline ends. CDR3 length: 16 amino acids. The CDR3 DNA sequence: TGCAGCGTTGAAGATCCCGGGACAAGTTCCTACAATGAGCAGTTCTTC. Amino acids: CSVEDPGTSSYNEQFF.

The CDR3 DNA follows: TGCGCCAGCAGTTACGGTTGGGGCAGCTCTGGAAACACCATATATTTT. Protein product: CASSYGWGSSGNTIYF. The V call is TRBV5-1, the J call TRBJ1-3; the D gene is possibly TRBD1 (5 bases). Per the germline V gene, CDR1 is SGHRS and CDR2 is YFSETQ. This CDR3 spans 16 amino acids. With 5 bases removed from V and 0 bases from J, the gap between germline ends came to 15 bases. Full variable domain (missing parts from reference TRBV5-1 and TRBJ1-3): KAGVTQTPRYLIKTRGQQVTLSCSPISGHRSVSWYQQTPGQGLQFLFEYFSETQRNKGNFPGRFSGRQFSNSRSEMNVSTLELGDSALYLCASSYGWGSSGNTIYFGEGSWLTVV.

The V and J genes are TRBV4-1 and TRBJ1-2; TRBD1 matches 10 bases. After removal of 3 bases from V and 4 bases from J, the junction contained 8 bases not matched to a gene. Germline values: CDR1 MGHRA, CDR2 YSYEKL. This CDR3 has 16 residues. The CDR3 sequence: CASSQLTGGESYGYTF. In DNA form, the CDR3 reads TGCGCCAGCAGCCAGTTGACAGGGGGCGAGAGCTATGGCTACACCTTC.

This chain links TRBV6-5 with TRBJ2-3; 11 bases align to TRBD2. V was clipped by 3 bases and J by 5 bases; unmatched bases: 4. Germline lookup yields CDR1 MNHEY and CDR2 SVGAGI. The CDR3 is 15 residues long. The CDR3 sequence: CASSYRTSGGDTQYF. For the CDR3, the DNA is TGTGCCAGCAGTTATCGTACTAGCGGGGGAGATACGCAGTATTTT.

For the CDR3, the DNA is TGTGCCACCGCCCCGCGCGGGACCCGAGGCGAGCAGTTCTTC. It yields the protein CATAPRGTRGEQFF. V gene TRBV6-5 combines with J gene TRBJ2-1; D is perhaps TRBD2 (6 bases). Germline values: CDR1 MNHEY, CDR2 SVGAGI. V shed 10 bases and J shed 10 bases, with 23 bases lying between them. CDR3 size: 14 residues.